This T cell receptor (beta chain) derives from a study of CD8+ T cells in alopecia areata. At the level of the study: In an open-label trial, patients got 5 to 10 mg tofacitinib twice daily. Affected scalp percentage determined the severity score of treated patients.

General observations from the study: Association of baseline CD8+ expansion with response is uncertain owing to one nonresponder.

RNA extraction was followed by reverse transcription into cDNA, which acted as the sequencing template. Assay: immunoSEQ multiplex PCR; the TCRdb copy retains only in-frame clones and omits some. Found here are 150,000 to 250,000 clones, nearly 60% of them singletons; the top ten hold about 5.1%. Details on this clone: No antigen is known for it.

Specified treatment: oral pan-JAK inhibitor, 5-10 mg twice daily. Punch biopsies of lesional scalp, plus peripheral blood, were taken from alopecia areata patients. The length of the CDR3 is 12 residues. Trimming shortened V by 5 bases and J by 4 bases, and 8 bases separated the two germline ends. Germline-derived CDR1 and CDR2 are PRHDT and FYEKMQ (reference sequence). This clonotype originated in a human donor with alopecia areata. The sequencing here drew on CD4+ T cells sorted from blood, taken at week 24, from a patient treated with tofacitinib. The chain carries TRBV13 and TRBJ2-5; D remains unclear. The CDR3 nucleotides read TGTGCCAGCAGCCACCACGCAGAGACCCAGTACTTC. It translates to CASSHHAETQYF.